This T cell receptor beta chain was captured in a study of Ad26.COV2.S vaccination and SARS-CoV-2 variants. General study findings and limits: Vaccine and placebo recipients had comparable breadth of non-spike TCRs. Participants in the vaccine arm had higher spike-specific TCR breadth; placebo recipients had lower. Once vaccination had occurred, spike-specific CD8+ and CD4+ T cell responses reportedly showed substantial breadth. From the TCR breadth and depth analyses, total T cell responses may have been underestimated.

In the case of this clone: Its antigen is unidentified.

Libraries were prepared by immunoSEQ multiplex PCR; TCRdb keeps only in-frame clonotypes and omits some of them. The repertoire has fewer than 50,000 clones, 65% to 90% of them found once; the top ten carry approximately 44%. This CDR3 contains 11 residues. Germline lookup yields CDR1 KGHSH and CDR2 LQKENI. V lost 3 bases and J lost 8, with 7 bases in between. This clonotype was obtained from a human donor who had recovered from COVID-19. The sequenced sample was peripheral blood, obtained after recovery from COVID-19. The V call is TRBV18, the J call TRBJ1-1, with D uncertain. The CDR3 DNA reads as TGTGCCAGCTCACCGCTCGACGAAGCTTTCTTT. Its translation is CASSPLDEAFF.